This T cell receptor beta chain came from a study of type 1 and type 2 diabetes patients. Study context: Samples came from type 1 diabetic, type 2 diabetic or nondiabetic people, recruited in China. Across the study, 18,976,912 paired-end reads were produced.

The PCR template was genomic DNA. A primer set of 30 forward and 13 reverse primers amplified the CDR3. TCRdb itself ran the multiplex PCR reads through MiXCR, one entry per CDR3 protein. Of some 250,000 distinct CDR3 sequences detected, more than 40% appear once; the ten largest clones hold roughly an eighth. The source is a young man with type 2 diabetes. Sample: peripheral blood mononuclear cells (PBMCs).

CDR3 residues: CASSLAETDTQYF. Here the CDR3 DNA reads TGTGCCAGCAGTTTAGCCGAAACAGATACGCAGTATTTT. The chain uses TRBV6-1 and TRBJ2-3, with unresolved D. Trimming cost V 5 bases and J 3 bases, with 9 bases left between them. The CDR3 consists of 13 residues. Germline V gene lookup returns CDR1 MNHNS and CDR2 SASEGT.